The 26 T cell receptor beta chains below all came from one sample that was sequenced in a study of metastatic and nonmetastatic thyroid tumors. TCRdb reanalyzed the PCR reads with MiXCR. The data contain tens of thousands of clones, approximately 17% of them seen just once; the ten biggest clones take up about 4.6%. The entire patient cohort was treatment-naive prior to thyroid surgery. Specimen: blood. The receptors stem from a female donor with papillary thyroid cancer or a benign thyroid nodule (not recorded which). Some clones in this sample may be carry-over from other donors' samples.

The chain joins TRBV5-4 to TRBJ1-2; 7 nucleotides line up with TRBD1. CDR1 SGHNT and CDR2 YYREEE come from the germline V gene (reference sequence). The CDR3 is 17 residues long. V was clipped by 2 bases and J by 3 bases; unmatched bases: 13. The CDR3 coding sequence is TGTGCCAGCAGCTTAGGGGTCGAGGGCCAGGGGGACTATGGCTACACCTTC. It translates to CASSLGVEGQGDYGYTF.

This clone was observed at least ten times. The chain employs TRBV19 and TRBJ2-7; 8 bases agree with TRBD1. In germline, CDR1 is LNHDA, CDR2 SQIVND (reference sequence). This CDR3 has 14 residues. The junction had 10 bases not matched to a gene; V was cut back by 7 bases and J by 5 bases. CDR3 region: CASTLDRGSDEQYF. The DNA of the CDR3 is TGTGCCAGTACCCTAGACAGGGGAAGCGACGAGCAGTACTTC.

This clone has a count of ten or more. The chain couples TRBV12-3 or TRBV12-4 to TRBJ1-1; D may be TRBD1 (5 bases). Trimming took 6 bases from V and 5 from J, leaving 25 bases between them. The length of the CDR3 is 17 residues. DNA for the CDR3: TGTGCCAGCAGCCGCCGACCTGGCAGGGACCTTGGTACTGAAGCTTTCTTT. Translation gives CASSRRPGRDLGTEAFF.

This clone was counted ten times or more. The V and J genes are TRBV6-1 and TRBJ2-7; tentative D call: TRBD1 (6 bases). Trimming took off 6 bases at V and 3 bases at J, with 12 bases between the two ends. Per the germline V gene, CDR1 is MNHNS and CDR2 is SASEGT. The CDR3 is 13 residues long. The CDR3: CASRDRQLYEQYF. CDR3 sequence (DNA): TGTGCCAGCAGGGACAGACAGCTCTACGAGCAGTACTTC.

This clone came up a few times. The DNA for the CDR3 is TGTGCCAGCAGAACAGGACAGTCCAATGGCTACACCTTC. Translation: CASRTGQSNGYTF. This chain joins TRBV2 and TRBJ1-2, with D possibly being TRBD1 (6 bases). This CDR3 region has 13 residues. Trimming pared 6 bases from V and 6 bases from J, leaving 14 bases between. Germline assignment: CDR1 SNHLY and CDR2 FYNNEI.

This clone appeared many times. The CDR3 nucleotides are TGTGCCGTGGCAGGGCTAGACACTGAAGCTTTCTTT. Translation gives CAVAGLDTEAFF. This rearrangement joins TRBV10-3 to TRBJ1-1, with D possibly matching TRBD1 (5 bases). From germline, CDR1 is ENHRY and CDR2 SYGVKD. CDR3 size: 12 residues. V lost 11 bases, J lost 3 bases, and 13 bases lay in between.

This clone was picked up many times. This chain connects TRBV6-1 to TRBJ2-1; 7 nucleotides agree with TRBD2. The germline gives CDR1 MNHNS, CDR2 SASEGT. V gave up 5 bases and J gave up 6 bases; unmatched junction bases: 16. This CDR3 has 17 residues. CDR3 in amino acids: CASSRTSGAGGGNEQFF. As DNA, the CDR3 is TGTGCCAGCAGTCGAACCTCCGGGGCGGGCGGGGGCAATGAGCAGTTCTTC.

This clone was recorded many times. This chain links TRBV12-3 or TRBV12-4 with TRBJ2-3; D possibly corresponds to TRBD1 (6 bases). The V end was cut by 6 bases, the J end by 10 bases, with 17 bases between. This CDR3 comprises 13 residues. The CDR3 loop reads CASSGVMGAAQYF. CDR3 nucleotide sequence: TGTGCCAGCAGCGGTGTCATGGGGGCGGCGCAGTATTTT.

This clone was counted at least ten times. This chain joins TRBV6-7 and TRBJ2-2; D perhaps matches TRBD1 (6 bases). TRBV6-7 is an ORF, with its function uncertain. This CDR3 is 19 amino acids long. Deletions cut 0 bases from V and 3 bases from J, with 20 bases between. CDR3 amino acids: CASSYSGGTPPEDTGELFF. CDR3 nucleotide sequence: TGTGCCAGCAGTTACTCAGGGGGTACCCCGCCCGAGGACACCGGGGAGCTGTTTTTT.

At least ten counts were recorded for this clone. The genes are TRBV6-1 and TRBJ2-1; 13 nucleotides line up with TRBD2. CDR3 length equals 14 residues. Germline assignment: CDR1 MNHNS and CDR2 SASEGT. The V segment lost 5 bases and the J segment 8 bases; nucleotides outside the gene matches: 3. CDR3 loop: CASSTSGRGYEQFF. The DNA for the CDR3 is TGTGCCAGCAGTACTAGCGGGAGGGGGTATGAGCAGTTCTTC.

The sample holds many counts of this clone. The chain uses TRBV28 and TRBJ1-6, with D tentatively TRBD1 (6 bases). CDR1 is MDHEN, CDR2 SYDVKM, per germline. CDR3 length: 16 amino acids. The V end was cut by 5 bases, the J end by 9 bases, with 20 bases between. The CDR3 region is CASSLYSGGGGSPLHF. The DNA for the CDR3 is TGTGCCAGCAGTCTCTACTCAGGAGGGGGTGGTTCACCCCTCCACTTT.

This clone was recorded at least ten times. For the CDR3, the DNA is TGCAGCGTTTTTAGCGGGGGGGCTTACAATGAGCAGTTCTTC. Translation gives CSVFSGGAYNEQFF. This chain joins TRBV29-1 and TRBJ2-1; 11 nucleotides agree with TRBD2. Germline loops: CDR1 SQVTM, CDR2 ANQGSEA. Trimming cost V 5 bases and J 4 bases; bases outside gene matches: 4. The CDR3 extends over 14 amino acids.

Of note for this clone: A single base separates this from a much larger clone, so it may be a read error. The J gene is TRBJ1-2, the V gene TRBV7-9; the D is unclear. The CDR3 covers 15 residues. Germline lookup yields CDR1 SEHNR and CDR2 FQNEAQ (reference sequence). The CDR3 nucleotides read TGTGCCAGCAACTTATTGGAGGCCGTAGGTTTTGGCTACACCTTC. Translation gives CASNLLEAVGFGYTF.

This clone appeared once. The V call is TRBV11-2, the J call TRBJ2-7; TRBD1 agrees at 10 bases. Germline CDR1 is SGHAT and CDR2 is FQNNGV. V shed 4 bases and J 3 bases; nucleotides not matched to a gene: 12. CDR3 length equals 17 residues. The CDR3 nucleotides are TGTGCCAGCAGCTCGGGACACTGGACAGGGGGACTCTACGAGCAGTACTTC. Translated: CASSSGHWTGGLYEQYF.

This clone has more than one count but fewer than ten. An end of the junction differs from the germline gene, which may be a read error. This chain uses TRBV15 with TRBJ2-7; the D gene is possibly TRBD2 (5 bases). The CDR3 has 17 residues. Per germline, CDR1 LNHNV and CDR2 YYDKDF (reference sequence). DNA of the CDR3: TGCGCCACCAGCAGAGTTGTCATGCCTAGCACCTTCTACGAGCAGTACTTC. Translating it yields CATSRVVMPSTFYEQYF.

In regard to this clone: The sample has other DNA sequences that encode this CDR3 too. This rearrangement joins TRBV11-2 to TRBJ2-3; D perhaps matches TRBD2 (6 bases). V lost 5 bases, J lost 3 bases, and 24 bases lay in between. The length of the CDR3 is 18 residues. The germline V gene has CDR1 SGHAT and CDR2 FQNNGV. The CDR3 loop is CASSPGGSGSENTDTQYF. CDR3 in DNA: TGTGCCAGCAGCCCTGGGGGTAGCGGTAGCGAAAATACAGATACGCAGTATTTT. The full variable domain, in which reference TRBV11-2 and TRBJ2-3 provide the parts outside the CDR3, is EAGVAQSPRYKIIEKRQSVAFWCNPISGHATLYWYQQILGQGPKLLIQFQNNGVVDDSQLPKDRFSAERLKGVDSTLKIQPAKLEDSAVYLCASSPGGSGSENTDTQYFGPGTRLTVL.

In this sample, this clone turned up many times. The V and J genes are TRBV4-1 and TRBJ2-7; 11 bases fit TRBD2. Germline CDR1 MGHRA, CDR2 YSYEKL. This CDR3 comprises 16 residues. J was trimmed by 0 bases and V by 6 bases; bases with no gene match: 7. Here the CDR3 reads CASRLLAGASSYEQYF. For the CDR3, the DNA is TGCGCCAGCAGGCTACTAGCGGGAGCCAGCTCCTACGAGCAGTACTTC.

This clone was seen at least ten times. The chain couples TRBV7-9 to TRBJ2-1; unclear D gene. Germline V lookup: CDR1 SEHNR, CDR2 FQNEAQ (reference sequence). The CDR3 has 14 residues. V was trimmed by 1 base and J by 3 bases, leaving 7 bases between them. The CDR3 DNA sequence: TGTGCCAGCAGCTTAGAACTACTCTACAATGAGCAGTTCTTC. Protein: CASSLELLYNEQFF.

This clone was seen ten or more times. The J gene is TRBJ2-5, the V gene TRBV3-1; weak D call: TRBD2 (6 bases). The CDR3 spans 15 residues. Trimming stripped 0 bases from V and 6 bases from J, with 14 bases between. Germline CDR1 is LGHDT and CDR2 is YNNKEL (reference sequence). CDR3 in DNA: TGTGCCAGCAGCCAAGATTGGGCTAGCGCTAAGACCCAGTACTTC. Its translation: CASSQDWASAKTQYF.

The chain uses TRBV12-3 or TRBV12-4 and TRBJ2-1; 12 bases fit TRBD1. The CDR3 has 14 amino acids. The V segment lost 4 bases and the J segment 9 bases; nucleotides outside the gene matches: 4. The CDR3 nucleotides are TGTGCCAGCAGTTACGGGACAGGGGGCGGTGAGCAGTTCTTC. Translated: CASSYGTGGGEQFF.

This clone was observed many times. The chain combines TRBV7-2 with TRBJ2-1, with D perhaps TRBD1 (5 bases). Trimming cost V 5 bases and J 8 bases, with 16 bases left between them. Germline values: CDR1 SGHTA, CDR2 FQGNSA. The CDR3 is 14 amino acids. The CDR3 nucleotides are TGTGCCAGCAGCCCAATCCTTCAGGGCGATGAGCAGTTCTTC. Protein product: CASSPILQGDEQFF.

This clone was counted at least ten times. This chain joins TRBV18 and TRBJ1-1; D may be TRBD1 (5 bases). Trimming stripped 4 bases from V and 3 bases from J, with 9 bases between. The CDR3 sequence is 13 residues long. Germline CDR1 reads KGHSH; CDR2 reads LQKENI. In DNA, the CDR3 is TGTGCCAGCTCACTGGACATGTACACTGAAGCTTTCTTT. Translation gives CASSLDMYTEAFF.

This clone showed up many times. The V and J genes are TRBV11-2 and TRBJ1-4; 9 positions agree with TRBD1. Trimming at V came to 7 bases and at J to 8 bases, leaving 5 bases not matched to a gene. This CDR3 region has 13 residues. Germline-derived CDR1 and CDR2 are SGHAT and FQNNGV. The CDR3 loop is CASTPQGAEKLFF. DNA of the CDR3: TGTGCCAGCACCCCACAGGGGGCAGAAAAACTGTTTTTT.

This clone qualifies as medium-sized (0.01 to 0.1%). The chain combines TRBV20-1 with TRBJ1-5; possibly TRBD1 for D (5 bases). This CDR3 contains 12 residues. CDR1 and CDR2 (germline): DFQATT, SNEGSKA (reference sequence). V lost 1 base, J lost 8 bases, and 9 bases lay in between. CDR3 loop: CSARAGWKPQHF. In DNA form, the CDR3 reads TGCAGTGCTAGAGCAGGGTGGAAGCCCCAGCATTTT.

This clone was seen at least ten times. The J gene is TRBJ2-4, the V gene TRBV7-2, with D maybe TRBD1 (5 bases). With 8 bases removed from V and 0 bases from J, the gap between germline ends came to 14 bases. This CDR3 is 15 amino acids long. The germline gives CDR1 SGHTA, CDR2 FQGNSA. The CDR3 protein is CASAPTGLAKNIQYF. CDR3 nucleotides: TGTGCCAGCGCCCCTACAGGATTAGCCAAAAACATTCAGTACTTC.

This clone was found many times. The genes are TRBV7-9 and TRBJ2-7; D may be TRBD2 (6 bases). The CDR3 is 14 amino acids. CDR1 and CDR2 (germline): SEHNR, FQNEAQ (reference sequence). Deletions cut 5 bases from V and 7 bases from J, with 18 bases between. In DNA form, the CDR3 reads TGTGCCAGCAGCCTACGGGGCGGGGTAGGAGAGCAGTACTTC. Translation: CASSLRGGVGEQYF.